The 24 T cell receptor beta chains listed next were all sequenced from one sample in a study of PD-1 blockade in classical Hodgkin lymphoma. Assay used: immunoSEQ multiplex PCR; TCRdb lists only in-frame clones, some missing. The sample gives more than 60,000 clones, roughly 90% of which show up once; around 9.7% is in the top ten. There was relapse after autologous stem cell transplantation in every patient, and there was variation in brentuximab vedotin exposure. Specimen: peripheral blood mononuclear cells (PBMCs), collected at baseline. The receptors here all came from a human donor with classical Hodgkin lymphoma.

This clone was counted a few times. The V gene is TRBV27, the J gene TRBJ1-3; tentative D call: TRBD1 (6 bases). The length of the CDR3 is 14 residues. V dropped 5 bases and J dropped 4 bases, with 12 bases sitting between them. The germline CDR1 and CDR2 sequences are MNHEY and SMNVEV (reference sequence). This chain's CDR3 is CASSIRGGGNTIYF. DNA of the CDR3: TGTGCCAGCAGTATCAGGGGAGGCGGAAACACCATATATTTT.

V is TRBV11-2 and J is TRBJ2-6; D possibly corresponds to TRBD2 (5 bases). Germline loops: CDR1 SGHAT, CDR2 FQNNGV. V dropped 1 base and J dropped 2 bases, with 9 bases sitting between them. The CDR3 covers 16 residues. The DNA of the CDR3 is TGTGCCAGCAGCTTAGGTAGGAGGACTGGGGCCAACGTCCTGACTTTC. The encoded protein is CASSLGRRTGANVLTF.

V and J are TRBV28 and TRBJ2-7, with TRBD2 matching 7 bases. This CDR3 contains 14 residues. V shed 10 bases, J shed 2 bases, and the junction held 11 bases outside the gene matches. CDR1 and CDR2 (germline): MDHEN, SYDVKM. The CDR3 bases are TGTGCCATCTCTTTCCAGGGAGGGGCCTACGAGCAGTACTTC. Translation gives CAISFQGGAYEQYF.

The V and J genes are TRBV29-1 and TRBJ1-2; D is uncertain. Deletions cut 6 bases from V and 3 bases from J, with 14 bases between. The CDR3 covers 13 residues. CDR1 and CDR2 (germline): SQVTM, ANQGSEA. DNA for the CDR3: TGCAGCGTGCTGACCTTCTCCCACTATGGCTACACCTTC. Protein sequence: CSVLTFSHYGYTF.

The CDR3 coding sequence is TGTGCCAGTAGTATAAAGGGGGTTGGAAGAGAGACCCAGTACTTC. As protein: CASSIKGVGRETQYF. This chain connects TRBV19 to TRBJ2-5; weak D call: TRBD1 (6 bases). Trimming shortened V by 2 bases and J by 4 bases, and 14 bases separated the two germline ends. The CDR3 length is 15 residues. Germline loops: CDR1 LNHDA, CDR2 SQIVND (reference sequence).

This clone was seen a single time. CDR3 DNA sequence: TGTGCCATCAGTCCGGGACTAGCGGGAGGTTTCTCCTACGAGCAGTACTTC. Its translation is CAISPGLAGGFSYEQYF. The J gene is TRBJ2-7, the V gene TRBV10-3; TRBD2 matches at 15 bases. Germline trimming cut 5 bases from V and 0 bases from J; bases unmatched to any gene: 5. Germline loops: CDR1 ENHRY, CDR2 SYGVKD. The CDR3 has 17 residues.

This clone was counted a single time. The rearrangement links TRBV27 to TRBJ1-5, with D possibly TRBD1 on 5 matching bases. The ends were cut back, 4 bases at V and 6 bases at J, with 19 bases in the middle. The CDR3 has 16 residues. Germline V CDR1 and CDR2: MNHEY, SMNVEV (reference sequence). The CDR3 coding sequence is TGTGCCAGCAGTTCCCTCGGGGCGTGGGGGATTCAGCCCCAGCATTTT. Amino acid sequence: CASSSLGAWGIQPQHF.

The genes are TRBV5-6 and TRBJ1-1, with 10 bases that match TRBD1. The CDR3 has 15 amino acids. V lost 4 bases and J lost 4; bases outside the gene matches: 7. Per germline, CDR1 SGHDT and CDR2 YYEEEE. The CDR3 loop is CASSLGQGIFTEAFF. The CDR3 DNA follows: TGTGCCAGCAGCCTGGGACAGGGGATTTTCACTGAAGCTTTCTTT.

V usage is TRBV7-9 and J usage is TRBJ1-2, with D hard to call. CDR1 is SEHNR, CDR2 FQNEAQ, per germline (reference sequence). CDR3 length: 17 amino acids. Trimming pared 5 bases from V and 2 bases from J, leaving 21 bases between. The CDR3 nucleotides read TGTGCCAGCAGCCATGCTTTAGTTCCGACGAGGAACTATGGCTACACCTTC. Amino acids: CASSHALVPTRNYGYTF.

The chain carries TRBV7-9 and TRBJ1-4, with 7 bases fitting TRBD1. The CDR3 loop spans 16 amino acids. After removal of 5 bases from V and 7 bases from J, the junction contained 13 bases not matched to a gene. Germline loops: CDR1 SEHNR, CDR2 FQNEAQ (reference sequence). CDR3 sequence reads: CASSPPTGEGAEKLFF. CDR3 coding DNA: TGTGCCAGCAGCCCACCTACGGGTGAGGGGGCTGAAAAACTGTTTTTT.

V and J are TRBV5-1 and TRBJ2-7, with D possibly TRBD2 on 6 matching bases. The CDR3 extends over 13 amino acids. Trimming stripped 4 bases from V and 3 bases from J, with 11 bases between. Looked up from germline, CDR1 is SGHRS and CDR2 is YFSETQ. CDR3 bases: TGCGCCAGCAGCCTCCCCGGGGGCTACGAGCAGTACTTC. Its translation: CASSLPGGYEQYF.

This sequence joins TRBV2 and TRBJ1-6, with 8 nucleotides matching TRBD1. From germline, CDR1 is SNHLY and CDR2 FYNNEI. The ends lost 0 bases at V and 2 bases at J; junction bases unmatched: 6. This CDR3 comprises 18 residues. The CDR3 region has the DNA TGTGCCAGCAGTGAAGCCCCGGGACAGGACGCCTATAATTCACCCCTCCACTTT. Its translation is CASSEAPGQDAYNSPLHF. Using reference TRBV2 and TRBJ1-6 for the parts outside the CDR3, the full variable domain is EPEVTQTPSHQVTQMGQEVILRCVPISNHLYFYWYRQILGQKVEFLVSFYNNEISEKSEIFDDQFSVERPDGSNFTLKIRSTKLEDSAMYFCASSEAPGQDAYNSPLHFGNGTRLTVT.

The chain joins TRBV7-8 to TRBJ2-2; 10 bases match TRBD2. This CDR3 contains 14 residues. V shed 1 base and J 13 bases; nucleotides not matched to a gene: 6. Germline CDR1 is SGHVS and CDR2 is FQNEAQ. This CDR3 reads CASSLGLAGAPLFF. CDR3 bases: TGTGCCAGCAGCTTAGGGCTAGCGGGGGCTCCGCTGTTTTTT.

This chain connects TRBV28 to TRBJ1-2; 7 bases line up with TRBD1. The germline gives CDR1 MDHEN, CDR2 SYDVKM. This CDR3 region has 14 residues. The ends lost 6 bases at V and 8 bases at J; junction bases unmatched: 12. CDR3 protein: CASRTSDRAQGYTF. The CDR3 DNA reads as TGTGCCAGCAGAACCTCCGACAGGGCCCAAGGCTACACCTTC.

The CDR3 is CASSHTDTQYF. DNA for the CDR3: TGTGCCAGCTCACACACAGATACGCAGTATTTT. The chain joins TRBV18 to TRBJ2-3; no reliable D call. Trimming took 4 bases from V and 2 from J, leaving 1 base between them. The CDR3 runs to 11 residues. Germline V CDR1 and CDR2: KGHSH, LQKENI. Full variable domain (remainder filled in from reference TRBV18 and TRBJ2-3): NAGVMQNPRHLVRRRGQEARLRCSPMKGHSHVYWYRQLPEEGLKFMVYLQKENIIDESGMPKERFSAEFPKEGPSILRIQQVVRGDSAAYFCASSHTDTQYFGPGTRLTVL.

The chain is built from TRBV5-4 and TRBJ2-7; TRBD2 aligns across 7 bases. The CDR3 spans 15 residues. J gave up 6 bases and V 4 bases, and 13 bases lay outside the gene matches. CDR1 and CDR2 (germline): SGHNT, YYREEE (reference sequence). The CDR3 coding sequence is TGTGCCAGCAGCGGTTGGGGAGGGGCGGATCGCGAGCAGTACTTC. Its translation: CASSGWGGADREQYF.

The CDR3 loop reads CASSLAQGETQYF. The CDR3 bases are TGTGCCAGCAGCTTGGCTCAGGGAGAGACCCAGTACTTC. The rearrangement joins TRBV5-4 to TRBJ2-5; D may be TRBD1 (5 bases). The V and J ends lost 0 bases and 4 bases respectively, with 7 bases between them. The V gene's germline CDR1 is SGHNT and CDR2 YYREEE (reference sequence). CDR3 length: 13 amino acids.

This clone came up once. The chain joins TRBV5-6 to TRBJ2-1, with D maybe TRBD2 (5 bases). Germline V gene data show CDR1 as SGHDT and CDR2 as YYEEEE. V lost 0 bases, J lost 6 bases, and 7 bases lay in between. The CDR3 sequence is 13 residues long. CDR3 in amino acids: CASSLAGVNEQFF. The CDR3 DNA follows: TGTGCCAGCAGCTTGGCCGGGGTCAATGAGCAGTTCTTC.

This chain connects TRBV2 to TRBJ1-5; 12 bases fit TRBD1. The germline V gene has CDR1 SNHLY and CDR2 FYNNEI. V shed 9 bases and J 2 bases; nucleotides not matched to a gene: 14. The CDR3 totals 18 residues. Here the CDR3 reads CARQPGTGGEGGNQPQHF. The CDR3 bases are TGTGCCAGACAGCCCGGGACAGGGGGCGAAGGTGGCAATCAGCCCCAGCATTTT.

J is TRBJ2-7 and V is TRBV28; D may be TRBD2 (6 bases). CDR1 and CDR2 (germline): MDHEN, SYDVKM. This CDR3 comprises 16 residues. The V end was cut by 3 bases, the J end by 5 bases, with 20 bases between. In DNA, the CDR3 is TGTGCCAGCAGTTTTAGAGGGACGGGGTGGAGGGACGAGCAGTACTTC. Protein: CASSFRGTGWRDEQYF. Full variable domain (missing parts from reference TRBV28 and TRBJ2-7): DVKVTQSSRYLVKRTGEKVFLECVQDMDHENMFWYRQDPGLGLRLIYFSYDVKMKEKGDIPEGYSVSREKKERFSLILESASTNQTSMYLCASSFRGTGWRDEQYFGPGTRLTVT.

This sequence joins TRBV4-1 and TRBJ2-1, with 7 bases that match TRBD2. In germline, CDR1 is MGHRA, CDR2 YSYEKL. The CDR3 loop spans 15 amino acids. The trim removed 0 bases at V and 3 bases at J, leaving 2 bases unmatched. CDR3 amino acids: CASSQEKRDYNEQFF. CDR3 DNA sequence: TGCGCCAGCAGCCAAGAGAAGCGGGACTACAATGAGCAGTTCTTC.

This clone was seen only once. The chain joins TRBV10-3 to TRBJ1-2, with unresolved D. The V end was cut by 7 bases, the J end by 8 bases, with 20 bases between. CDR3 length equals 14 residues. CDR1 is ENHRY and CDR2 is SYGVKD in the germline V gene. CDR3 in amino acids: CAIKSAGTTYGYTF. The CDR3 DNA follows: TGTGCCATCAAGAGTGCTGGTACTACCTACGGCTACACCTTC.

The rearrangement links TRBV27 to TRBJ1-6; D perhaps matches TRBD1 (5 bases). The ends were cut back, 3 bases at V and 3 bases at J, with 12 bases in the middle. Germline CDR1 and CDR2: MNHEY and SMNVEV (reference sequence). This CDR3 region has 16 residues. This CDR3 reads CASSFGGGVYNSPLHF. The CDR3 region has the DNA TGTGCCAGCAGTTTTGGGGGAGGAGTCTATAATTCACCCCTCCACTTT.

CDR3 bases: TGTGCCAGCTCACAGCGGACAGGGAGCACTGAAGCTTTCTTT. Amino acids: CASSQRTGSTEAFF. The V and J genes are TRBV18 and TRBJ1-1, with 8 bases aligning to TRBD1. The CDR3 covers 14 residues. The J segment lost 4 bases and the V segment lost 4 bases, leaving 5 bases of the junction unmatched. Germline V gene lookup returns CDR1 KGHSH and CDR2 LQKENI.